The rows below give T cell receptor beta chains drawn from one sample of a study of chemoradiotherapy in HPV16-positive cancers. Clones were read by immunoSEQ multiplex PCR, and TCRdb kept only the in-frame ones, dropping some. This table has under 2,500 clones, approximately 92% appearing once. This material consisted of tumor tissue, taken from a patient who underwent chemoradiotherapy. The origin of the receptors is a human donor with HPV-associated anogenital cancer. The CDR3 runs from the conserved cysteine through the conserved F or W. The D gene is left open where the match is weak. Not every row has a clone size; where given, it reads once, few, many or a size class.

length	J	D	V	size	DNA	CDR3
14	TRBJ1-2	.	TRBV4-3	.	TGCGCCAGCAGCCAAGATGAGAGGGCCGACGGCTACACCTTC	CASSQDERADGYTF
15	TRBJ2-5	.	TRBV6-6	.	TGTGCCAGCAGTTTCCCTCAAGGGACGGTAGAGACCCAGTACTTC	CASSFPQGTVETQYF
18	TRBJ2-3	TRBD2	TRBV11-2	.	TGTGCCAGCAGCTTAGCGCCGGGACTAGCGACAAGTACAGATACGCAGTATTTT	CASSLAPGLATSTDTQYF
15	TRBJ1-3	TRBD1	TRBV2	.	TGTGCCAGCAAGGGTCCAGGGGGAACTGGAAACACCATATATTTT	CASKGPGGTGNTIYF
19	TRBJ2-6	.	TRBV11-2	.	TGTGCCAGCAGCTTAGACTCGACAGGACTACGTTCTGGGGCCAACGTCCTGACTTTC	CASSLDSTGLRSGANVLTF
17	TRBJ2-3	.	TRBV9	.	TGTGCCAGCAGCGTCGGCAGCGGGGACACCACTTCAGATACGCAGTATTTT	CASSVGSGDTTSDTQYF
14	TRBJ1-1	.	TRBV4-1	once	TGCGCCAGCAGCCACCGGACAGAGACCACTGAAGCTTTCTTT	CASSHRTETTEAFF
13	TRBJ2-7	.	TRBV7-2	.	TGTGCCAGCAGCTTAGACGGCTCCTACGAGCAGTACTTC	CASSLDGSYEQYF
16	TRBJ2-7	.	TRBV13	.	TGTGCCAGCAGCTCGACAATCCCTAGCGTGCCCTACGAGCAGTACTTC	CASSSTIPSVPYEQYF
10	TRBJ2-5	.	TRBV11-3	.	TGTGCCAGCGGTCTGGGGACCCAGTACTTC	CASGLGTQYF
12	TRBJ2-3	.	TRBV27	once	TGTGCCAGCAGTCCGAATGGAGATACGCAGTATTTT	CASSPNGDTQYF
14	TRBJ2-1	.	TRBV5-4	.	TGTGCCAGCAGCTTGTGGGGGAGAGAGAATGAGCAGTTCTTC	CASSLWGRENEQFF
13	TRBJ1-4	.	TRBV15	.	TGTGCCACCAGCAGAGATAGGGGAGAAAAACTGTTTTTT	CATSRDRGEKLFF